This entry features one TCR beta chain sequence. Its antigen is still unknown. Qualities for individual bases were not recorded, and no much larger clone is one base off. This sample is part of a study of shared clonotypes between healthy human individuals (dated by TCRdb to 2018 to 2020). For the wider study: The cohort included three men and a couple of women between 18 and 49 years of age. Per donor, three plates each were used for CD4 naive and CD4 memory, two for CD8 naive, and one for CD8 memory. To estimate repertoire size and how much clonotypes are shared between individuals, the study performed deep sequencing of blood TCR repertoires from roughly five healthy adults. Different laboratories and diverse techniques were used to prepare libraries and sequence TCR repertoires, to increase sequencing depth and limit assay-specific biases. Per donor, leukapheresis produced somewhere between about 0.9 and 9.5 billion PBMCs. The study at large found these results: Across a few donors, roughly 5.4% of naive CD4, approximately 3.5% of naive CD8, about 2.3% of memory CD4, and 0.4% of memory CD8 clonotypes were shared. Sampling was limited to blood, and TCR repertoires in tissue likely differ from TCR repertoires in blood. Incomplete sequencing was indicated by rarefaction of sorted-subset datasets, despite the large sequencing depth. Based on pairwise subsampling, the degree of clonotype sharing among donors was expected to be affected by sequencing depth. Naive subsets generally had larger estimated clonotype richness than memory subsets did. Compared with non-shared clonotypes, the clonotypes found in all four sorted-subset donors had higher generation probabilities. The genetic and exposure-history diversity represented was limited by the small number of donors.

Using the deep immunoSEQ assay, multiplex PCR amplified TCR CDR3 regions from genomic DNA. For each cell subset, the extracted genomic DNA was distributed evenly across all wells of several immunoSEQ 96-well plates, and each plate served as one replicate. For sorted subsets, each replicate PCR was loaded with about 0.2 ug genomic DNA, equivalent to 30,000 or so T cell genomes. Purified libraries were measured with a Qubit 3.0 fluorometer, size-checked on a Bioanalyzer 2100, and measured again with the KAPA Library Quantification kit. Every immunoSEQ 96-well plate was sequenced on a separate single-read 150-cycle Illumina NextSeq 550 flow cell. The paper's data handling went like this. Because only junctional sequences without quality scores were contained in the immunoSEQ output, filtering matching that applied to full-length reads could not be performed. To assign V/J genes and CDR3, sequences were annotated against IMGT germline references using PyIR, a Python wrapper for IgBLAST v1.9. Reads were removed for weak V/J assignments (E-value above 1e-6), missing CDR3, stop codons, out-of-frame junctions, or ambiguous translated residues. V3J clonotypes were defined as sequences sharing the same inferred V gene, J gene, and CDR3 amino acid sequence. Percentage overlap between repertoires was calculated by dividing the number of shared unique clonotypes by the size of the smaller repertoire. Richness of each repertoire was evaluated using RTK rarefaction, the Chao1 estimator, and Recon v2.1 estimates of unobserved clonotypes. OLGA was used to compute generation probabilities for all TCRbeta clonotypes that the gDNA method yielded from a handful of donors. TCRdb's version of the immuneACCESS table is confined to in-frame rearrangements and falls short of the full clone set. An unresolved V gene accounts for under half of the shortfall where checked; the remainder is of unknown origin. The V and J calls and clone size are taken from that table; D and trimming were inferred from the DNA. Present in this sample are fewer than 700,000 clones, approximately 95% of which were seen just once. Over 0.095% of the sample is taken by the ten largest.

For the CD8 naive samples, CD45RO-negative cells were positively selected for CCR7, yielding a CD45RA+CCR7+ population from which TemRA cells were excluded. The donors were healthy, HIV-negative adults who had no recently reported acute infections or vaccinations. Every donor was a Caucasian adult living in Nashville, Tennessee, USA. Blood was collected by leukapheresis, and PBMCs were isolated by Ficoll-Histopaque density gradient centrifugation and then cryopreserved in liquid nitrogen vapor phase. Purity and quantity of every magnetically sorted T cell population were checked by analytical flow cytometry. Genomic DNA was isolated from each sorted fraction and quantified by UV absorbance on a Nanodrop 2000c. CDR1 is given as SEHNR and CDR2 as FQNEAQ, both from the germline V gene (reference sequence). Trimmed from V: 1 base; trimmed from J: 0 bases; junction bases lacking a gene match: 6. The CDR3, cysteine through phenylalanine, is 16 amino acids long. Just the 48-base CDR3 DNA is kept, in frame starting at base 1.

This chain joins TRBV7-9 to TRBJ2-7, with 7 central nucleotides matching TRBD2. The sequence came from a woman aged 25 to 39 in good health. Specimen: naive CD8+ T cells sorted from blood. Interpreted using the paper, the cell subset or site label stands for: CD45RA+CCR7+. The DNA reads as follows: TGTGCCAGCAGCTTAGGTCACGCGGGAGACTCCTACGAGCAGTACTTC. Its translation reads: CASSLGHAGDSYEQYF.